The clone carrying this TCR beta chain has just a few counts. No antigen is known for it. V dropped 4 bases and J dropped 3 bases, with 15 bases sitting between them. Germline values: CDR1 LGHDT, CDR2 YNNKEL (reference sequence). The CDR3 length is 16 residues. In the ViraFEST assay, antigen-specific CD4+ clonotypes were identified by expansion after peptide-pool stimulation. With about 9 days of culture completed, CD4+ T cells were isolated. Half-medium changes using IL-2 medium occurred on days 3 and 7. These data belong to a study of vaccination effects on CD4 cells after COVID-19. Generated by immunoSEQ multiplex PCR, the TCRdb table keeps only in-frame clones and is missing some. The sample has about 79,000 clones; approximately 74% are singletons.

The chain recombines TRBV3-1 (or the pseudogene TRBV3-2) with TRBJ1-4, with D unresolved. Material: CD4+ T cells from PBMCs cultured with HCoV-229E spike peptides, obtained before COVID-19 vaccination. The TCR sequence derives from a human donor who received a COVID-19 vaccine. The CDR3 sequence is CASSPEVPASNEKLFF. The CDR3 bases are TGTGCCAGCAGCCCAGAGGTGCCAGCCTCTAATGAAAAACTGTTTTTT.